This TCR beta chain is drawn from a study of OX40 agonist ivuxolimab in advanced cancers. Looking at the study overall: Ivuxolimab, an agonist antibody against OX40 (CD134), was given to patients. Study-wide points: Expanded clones tended on average to be more numerous among CD8+ T cells than CD4+. Partial responders receiving 0.1-3.0 mg/kg showed among the lowest clonal expansion.

This CDR3 contains 15 residues. CDR1 is MNHEY and CDR2 is SVGAGI in the germline V gene. Trimming left V 8 bases short and J 0 bases short, with 14 bases between. Concerning this clone: Its antigen is still unknown.

A history of autoimmune disease or systemic immunosuppression excluded patients. Using immunoSEQ multiplex PCR, the repertoire was profiled, and TCRdb retains in-frame clones only, with some absent. The repertoire holds some 98,000 clones, with roughly 90% as singletons. The clonotype was recovered from an adult with an advanced solid tumor such as melanoma, head and neck, liver or kidney cancer. The sequences come from CD4+ or CD8+ T cells sorted from blood, collected in a trial of the OX40 agonist ivuxolimab. V gene TRBV6-5 combines with J gene TRBJ1-3, with D perhaps TRBD1 (5 bases). This chain's CDR3 is CASGIDRYSGNTIYF. CDR3 nucleotides: TGTGCCAGCGGCATTGACAGATACTCTGGAAACACCATATATTTT.